This T cell receptor beta chain was documented in a study of blood T cell repertoires in COVID-19. About this clone itself: The junction and the germline gene differ at one end; a read error may be behind it.

Germline V gene sequence: CDR1 SQVTM, CDR2 ANQGSEA. The CDR3 covers 14 residues. Libraries were prepared by immunoSEQ multiplex PCR; TCRdb keeps only in-frame clonotypes and omits some of them. The table shows about 170,000 clones, with approximately 91% occurring only once. The Seattle patients, enrolled during active infection, were followed longitudinally. The source material was peripheral blood. The source is a man aged 18 to 35 with COVID-19, enrolled during active disease. The chain carries TRBV29-1 and TRBJ1-4; D remains ambiguous. The CDR3 protein is CSVDVASTGEKLLF. The CDR3 coding sequence is TGCAGCGTCGATGTCGCATCCACGGGTGAAAAACTGCTTTTT.